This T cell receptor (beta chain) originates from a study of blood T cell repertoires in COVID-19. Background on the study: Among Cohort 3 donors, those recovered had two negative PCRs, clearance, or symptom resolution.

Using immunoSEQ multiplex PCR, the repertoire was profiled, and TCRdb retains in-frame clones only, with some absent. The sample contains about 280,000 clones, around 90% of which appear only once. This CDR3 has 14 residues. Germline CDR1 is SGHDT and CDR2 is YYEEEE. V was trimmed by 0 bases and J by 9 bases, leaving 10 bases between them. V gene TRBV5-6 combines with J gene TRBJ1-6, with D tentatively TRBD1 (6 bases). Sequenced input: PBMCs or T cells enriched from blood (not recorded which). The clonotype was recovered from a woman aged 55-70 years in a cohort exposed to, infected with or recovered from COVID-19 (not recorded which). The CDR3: CASSLVGTSSPLHF. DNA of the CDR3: TGTGCCAGCAGCTTGGTCGGGACATCTTCACCCCTCCACTTT.